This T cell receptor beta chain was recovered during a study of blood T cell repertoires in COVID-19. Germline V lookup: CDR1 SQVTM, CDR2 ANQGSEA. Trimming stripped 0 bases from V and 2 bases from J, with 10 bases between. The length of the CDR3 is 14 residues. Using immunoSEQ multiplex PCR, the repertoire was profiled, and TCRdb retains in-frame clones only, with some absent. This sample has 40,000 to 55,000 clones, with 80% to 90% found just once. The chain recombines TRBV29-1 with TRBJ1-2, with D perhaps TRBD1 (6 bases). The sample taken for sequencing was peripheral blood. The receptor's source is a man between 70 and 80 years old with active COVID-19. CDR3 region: CSVEDPGVNYGYTF. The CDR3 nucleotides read TGCAGCGTTGAAGACCCAGGGGTAAACTATGGCTACACCTTC.